The present TCR beta chain was sequenced within a study of blood T cell repertoires in COVID-19. Background on the study: Spain, Italy and the United States supplied samples that represented acute and convalescent COVID-19.

The CDR3 is made up of 15 amino acids. Germline CDR1 SNHLY, CDR2 FYNNEI. The V and J ends lost 1 base and 10 bases, in that order; junction bases with no gene match: 5. The table came from immunoSEQ multiplex PCR; TCRdb's copy has only in-frame clones and leaves some out. This sample has under 400,000 clones; approximately 86% occur once, and the top ten carry around 4%. In its sample, this clone was seen a few times. The chain has TRBV2 and TRBJ1-6; 9 bases are a match to TRBD1. The sequence came from a woman aged 40 to 50 with acute COVID-19. Input material: PBMCs or T cells enriched from blood (not recorded which). The chain's CDR3 is CASSEGAGQGSPLHF. The CDR3 DNA follows: TGTGCCAGCAGTGAAGGTGCAGGACAGGGGTCACCCCTCCACTTT.